The present T cell receptor beta chain was sequenced within a study of blood T cells in healthy people across ages (dated by TCRdb to between 2015 and 2017). Turning to the overall study: In model experiments, template switching captured roughly one uniquely barcoded TCR beta cDNA molecule for every two T cells. The donors were split into four age groups: young (average around 17 years), middle-aged (roughly 40), aged (over 55) and long-lived (approximately 89). To avoid experimental bias, donors of different ages were spread randomly across the sequencing lanes. For two donors (one aged 18 to 29 and one aged 80 or older), the study analyzed two additional independent replicas of 1 million unique cDNA reads from the same blood draw. To track age-related changes in TCR beta repertoire diversity, the study relied on deep sequencing normalized with unique cDNA molecular identifiers.

In the case of this clonotype: It has no known antigen specificity. The junction and the germline gene differ at one end; a read error may be behind it.

The roughly 39 donors, aged roughly 6 to 95 years, were systemically healthy Caucasian individuals from Russia. Each donor gave approximately 9.4 milliliters of peripheral blood, drawn into EDTA-treated Vacutainer tubes. Ficoll-Paque density-gradient centrifugation was used to isolate PBMCs, with at least 7 million per sample. Trizol reagent was used to extract total RNA from PBMCs, with at least 6 micrograms per sample. For every donor, an aliquot of PBMCs went through flow cytometry to measure the percentages of naive CD45RAhigh/CD27high T cells. The germline V gene (reference sequence) gives CDR1 as DFQATT and CDR2 as SNEGSKA. Inclusive of the bounding cysteine and phenylalanine, the CDR3 is 15 residues long. Only CDR3 DNA remains: 45 bases, in frame from the first base. Receptor libraries were prepared by 5' RACE. Reads for this sample came from an Illumina HiSeq 2500. A second 7 to 11 cycle PCR used a sample-barcoded 5' primer and a J-beta primer mix. Each TCR beta cDNA molecule received a unique molecular identifier from a template-switch 5' adaptor carrying 12 random nucleotides. At least 2.5 million CDR3-containing paired-end reads were obtained from each sample. First-strand cDNA synthesis was performed from all RNA using the Mint cDNA synthesis kit, with priming by a TRBC-specific oligonucleotide. All cDNA was treated with uracil-DNA glycosylase and then went through a first 18-cycle PCR with the universal primers M1SS and BC2_uni_R. On the authors' methods: Normalization of each sample was performed by random selection of 1 million high-quality reads, each carrying a distinct molecular identifier. Instead of being binned into consensus sequences, reads with shared molecular identifiers were discarded. MiTCR, with a Q25 quality threshold and the strictest error-elimination algorithm, was used for CDR3 identification, clonotype clustering and error correction. Lower-bound total TCR beta diversity was estimated with a nonparametric unseen species model using Euler transformation. Through fastp at Q25 and MiXCR, TCRdb rebuilt clones from the public reads, retaining in-frame beta chains. When rows share a CDR3 protein, they turn into one entry using the most common DNA and genes. TCRdb's processing, not the study's, gives the V and J calls here. The sample profile shows approximately 1,000,000 distinct CDR3 sequences; more than 40% of them were found once. The biggest ten clones account for approximately 17% of the sample.

Here is what the overall study found, with its caveats: Observed TCR beta diversity correlated strongly with the percentage of naive T cells measured by flow cytometry. Observed TCR beta diversity per million T cells fell roughly linearly with age, and a significant reduction was already apparent by age approximately 40. Compared with the aged group, the long-lived group had more naive CD4+ T cells, fewer expanded clones and increased TCR diversity, a pattern suggesting age selection. Because donor CMV infection status was unknown, age-related changes in expanded clonotypes were potentially confounded. Since profiling was done on bulk unsorted PBMCs, naive and antigen-experienced compartments could not be conclusively compared. Estimates of total diversity from one million sequenced T cells were regarded as lower bounds and underestimates.

The sequencing input was blood. The TCR originated in a woman aged 55-69 years in good health. The chain is assembled from TRBV20-1 and TRBJ1-5; TRBD1 is a possible D gene, resting on 6 matching bases. The CDR3 protein sequence reads: CGAGHGTSSNQPQHF. The nucleotide sequence is TGCGGTGCTGGACACGGGACATCCAGCAATCAGCCCCAGCATTTT.